The clone carrying this T cell receptor (beta chain) was picked up one time. Original handling: Amplification of reference gene primers was used by the study to estimate nucleated cell counts. TCRdb keeps only in-frame clones here, not all; method: immunoSEQ multiplex PCR. That table supplies the V and J calls and clone size; D and trimming were determined from the DNA. The sample shows about 150,000 clones, approximately 80% of them seen only once. This record comes from a study of blood T cell repertoires in COVID-19. On the study more broadly: Spain, Italy and the United States supplied samples that represented acute and convalescent COVID-19. T cells, B-cell-depleted T cells, or PBMCs provided the cDNA or gDNA that served as material.

V lost 6 bases, J lost 5 bases, and 5 bases stayed unmatched. CDR1 is SNHLY and CDR2 is FYNNEI in the germline V gene. This CDR3 has 15 amino acids. The genes are TRBV2 and TRBJ2-7; 15 positions agree with TRBD2. The clonotype originates from a woman aged 55-69 years with acute or convalescent COVID-19. The sequenced sample was peripheral blood. CDR3 region: CASSLGTSGGNEQYF. The CDR3 DNA reads TGTGCCAGCAGCCTAGGGACTAGCGGGGGGAACGAGCAGTACTTC.